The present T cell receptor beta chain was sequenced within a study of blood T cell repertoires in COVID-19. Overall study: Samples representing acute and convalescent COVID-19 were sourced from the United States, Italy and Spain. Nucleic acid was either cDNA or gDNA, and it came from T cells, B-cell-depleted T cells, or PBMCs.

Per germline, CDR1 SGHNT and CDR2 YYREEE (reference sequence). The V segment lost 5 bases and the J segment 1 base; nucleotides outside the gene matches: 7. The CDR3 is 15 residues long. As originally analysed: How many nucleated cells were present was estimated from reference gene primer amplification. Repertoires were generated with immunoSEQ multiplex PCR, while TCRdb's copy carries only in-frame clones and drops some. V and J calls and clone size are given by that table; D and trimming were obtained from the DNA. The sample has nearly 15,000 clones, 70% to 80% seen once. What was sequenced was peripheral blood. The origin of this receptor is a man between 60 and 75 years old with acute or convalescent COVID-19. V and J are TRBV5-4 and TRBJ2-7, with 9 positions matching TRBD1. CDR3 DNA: TGTGCCAGCAGTAACGGACAGGGGTTATCCTACGAGCAGTACTTC. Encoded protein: CASSNGQGLSYEQYF.